This T cell receptor beta chain was obtained from a study of CD8 T cells in Susac syndrome. Study-wide results and caveats: That the number of individuals in its TCR sequencing and HLA analysis was relatively small was acknowledged by the study.

It was with random hexamers that 0.5 to 1 ug RNA was reverse transcribed. TCRdb itself ran the immunoSEQ multiplex PCR reads through MiXCR, one entry per CDR3 protein. The sample lists around 190,000 distinct CDR3 sequences; roughly 92% were seen once. Negative isolation yielded CD8+ and CD4+ T cells; FACS enriched TEMRA cells. With V trimmed by 4 bases and J by 4 bases, 1 base remained unmatched. The CDR3 is made up of 12 amino acids. Germline CDR1 is SNHLY and CDR2 is FYNNEI. Points on this clonotype: Its antigen is unidentified.

The specimen sequenced was CD4+ T cells from PBMCs. The chain couples TRBV2 to TRBJ2-7; TRBD1 matches 7 bases. This TCR derives from a human donor in good health. The CDR3 sequence: CASSGDSYEQYV. CDR3 in DNA: TGTGCCAGCAGTGGGGACAGTTACGAGCAGTACGTC.